This section outlines one TCR beta chain sequence together with its context. Its antigen remains unidentified. Trimming took 0 bases from V and 6 from J; bases not matched to a gene: 4. The germline CDR1 and CDR2 sequences are SGHNT and YYREEE (reference sequence). The CDR3 covers 15 residues. The data are from a study of cytotoxic CD8 clonotypes in ibrutinib-treated CLL. The protocol was immunoSEQ multiplex PCR, while the TCRdb copy is restricted to in-frame clones and leaves out a portion. The table shows under 150,000 clones, with around four fifths occurring only once. Study conclusions and caveats: Starting clonality was above that of age-matched healthy donors and tracked circulating CD8+ T-cell counts. Increased clonality at ibrutinib response gave way to a return toward baseline at progression.

The rearrangement uses TRBV5-4 and TRBJ2-1; 9 bases line up with TRBD2. The input for sequencing was PBMCs, taken after 24 months of ibrutinib treatment. The receptor was derived from a human donor with chronic lymphocytic leukemia. CDR3 nucleotide sequence: TGTGCCAGCAGCTTGGCTTTAGCGGGGGCCAATGAGCAGTTCTTC. It is translated as CASSLALAGANEQFF.